These T cell receptor beta chains were read from a single sample in a study of cytomegalovirus exposure and HLA in healthy donors. Repertoires were generated with immunoSEQ multiplex PCR, while TCRdb's copy carries only in-frame clones and drops some. Of about 140,000 clones in the sample, approximately 90% were seen once. The sample comprised PBMCs. Every receptor here comes from a man in his late teens or twenties in good health and CMV-seronegative. Each CDR3 is given with its conserved first and last residue. A D gene is named only where the DNA matches it firmly. The size field is filled for only some rows; it gives once, few, many or a size class.

D gene: TRBD1
V gene: TRBV19
J gene: TRBJ1-5
clone size: once
CDR3 protein: CASSPRGNRGLLNQPQHF
CDR3 DNA: TGTGCCAGTAGTCCCCGAGGAAACAGGGGGCTCCTAAATCAGCCCCAGCATTTT

D gene: TRBD2
V gene: TRBV9
J gene: TRBJ2-1
clone size: once
CDR3 protein: CASSARPGTSGGDQFF
CDR3 DNA: TGTGCCAGCAGCGCCCGACCTGGGACTAGCGGGGGCGACCAGTTCTTC

D gene: -
V gene: TRBV5-5
J gene: TRBJ1-1
clone size: -
CDR3 protein: CASSVGHWETEAFF
CDR3 DNA: TGTGCCAGCAGCGTGGGACATTGGGAGACTGAAGCTTTCTTT

D gene: -
V gene: TRBV21-1
J gene: TRBJ2-1
clone size: -
CDR3 protein: CASRRGIPQGVNEQFF
CDR3 DNA: TGTGCCAGCAGAAGGGGGATACCACAGGGAGTGAATGAGCAGTTCTTC

D gene: -
V gene: TRBV10-1
J gene: TRBJ2-1
clone size: once
CDR3 protein: CASSDRGLMDEQFF
CDR3 DNA: TGCGCCAGCAGTGACCGGGGGTTAATGGATGAGCAGTTCTTC

D gene: -
V gene: TRBV6-1
J gene: TRBJ1-5
clone size: -
CDR3 protein: CASSVLGGGQPQHF
CDR3 DNA: TGTGCCAGCAGTGTACTGGGAGGGGGGCAGCCCCAGCATTTT

D gene: TRBD1
V gene: TRBV9
J gene: TRBJ2-7
clone size: -
CDR3 protein: CASSVRDRGEQYF
CDR3 DNA: TGTGCCAGCAGCGTCCGGGACAGGGGCGAGCAGTACTTC

D gene: TRBD1
V gene: TRBV18
J gene: TRBJ1-2
clone size: -
CDR3 protein: CASSPPMGQGVRYTF
CDR3 DNA: TGTGCCAGCTCACCACCAATGGGCCAGGGGGTTCGCTACACCTTC

D gene: -
V gene: TRBV19
J gene: TRBJ1-6
clone size: -
CDR3 protein: CASSIGSGADNSPLHF
CDR3 DNA: TGTGCCAGTAGTATTGGGTCAGGGGCTGATAATTCACCCCTCCACTTT

D gene: TRBD2
V gene: TRBV7-2
J gene: TRBJ2-3
clone size: -
CDR3 protein: CASSLQTSVSTDTQYF
CDR3 DNA: TGTGCCAGCAGCCTTCAGACTAGCGTGAGCACAGATACGCAGTATTTT

D gene: -
V gene: TRBV7-9
J gene: TRBJ1-2
clone size: -
CDR3 protein: CASSLWGVVTSKYGYTF
CDR3 DNA: TGTGCCAGCAGCTTGTGGGGCGTGGTGACCTCAAAATATGGCTACACCTTC

D gene: TRBD2
V gene: TRBV9
J gene: TRBJ2-2
clone size: once
CDR3 protein: CASSVGGTRGGELFF
CDR3 DNA: TGTGCCAGCAGCGTAGGTGGGACTAGGGGCGGGGAGCTGTTTTTT

D gene: -
V gene: TRBV4-3
J gene: TRBJ2-3
clone size: -
CDR3 protein: CASSQVSGTDTQYF
CDR3 DNA: TGCGCCAGCAGCCAAGTTAGCGGAACAGATACGCAGTATTTT

D gene: -
V gene: TRBV6-6
J gene: TRBJ2-2
clone size: -
CDR3 protein: CASSYEGTGSCFF
CDR3 DNA: -

D gene: -
V gene: TRBV12-2
J gene: TRBJ2-2
clone size: once
CDR3 protein: CASRLVRGNTGELFF
CDR3 DNA: TGTGCAAGTCGCTTAGTAAGGGGGAACACCGGGGAGCTGTTTTTT

D gene: TRBD1
V gene: TRBV5-1
J gene: TRBJ1-2
clone size: -
CDR3 protein: CASSYYTGVYYGYTF
CDR3 DNA: TGCGCCAGCAGTTACTATACAGGGGTTTACTATGGCTACACCTTC

D gene: TRBD1
V gene: TRBV5-1
J gene: TRBJ1-2
clone size: -
CDR3 protein: CASSVGTGRGYTF
CDR3 DNA: TGCGCCAGCAGCGTGGGGACAGGGAGAGGCTACACCTTC

D gene: -
V gene: TRBV30
J gene: TRBJ2-1
clone size: -
CDR3 protein: CAWRTGTTIYNEQFF
CDR3 DNA: TGTGCCTGGCGAACCGGGACAACGATCTACAATGAGCAGTTCTTC

D gene: -
V gene: TRBV30
J gene: TRBJ1-2
clone size: -
CDR3 protein: CAWSIGGTNYGYTF
CDR3 DNA: TGTGCCTGGAGCATTGGGGGGACTAACTATGGCTACACCTTC

D gene: -
V gene: TRBV6-6
J gene: TRBJ2-7
clone size: -
CDR3 protein: CASGERYEQYF
CDR3 DNA: TGTGCCAGCGGCGAGCGCTACGAGCAGTACTTC

D gene: TRBD1
V gene: TRBV27
J gene: TRBJ2-7
clone size: -
CDR3 protein: CASRTGGAYEQYF
CDR3 DNA: TGTGCCAGCAGAACAGGGGGAGCCTACGAGCAGTACTTC

D gene: TRBD2
V gene: TRBV5-5
J gene: TRBJ2-1
clone size: -
CDR3 protein: CASSSGLAGNNEQFF
CDR3 DNA: TGTGCCAGCAGCTCGGGACTAGCGGGTAACAATGAGCAGTTCTTC

D gene: TRBD1
V gene: TRBV6-1
J gene: TRBJ2-5
clone size: -
CDR3 protein: CASRPDRGLETQYF
CDR3 DNA: TGTGCCAGCAGACCCGACAGGGGATTGGAGACCCAGTACTTC

D gene: TRBD2
V gene: TRBV27
J gene: TRBJ2-1
clone size: -
CDR3 protein: CASSPGGALGNEQFF
CDR3 DNA: TGTGCCAGCTCACCGGGGGGGGCCTTAGGAAATGAGCAGTTCTTC

D gene: -
V gene: TRBV30
J gene: TRBJ1-4
clone size: -
CDR3 protein: CAWRERHLEKLFF
CDR3 DNA: TGTGCCTGGCGCGAACGACACCTCGAAAAACTGTTTTTT

D gene: -
V gene: TRBV9
J gene: TRBJ1-2
clone size: -
CDR3 protein: CASSVFGGATYGYTF
CDR3 DNA: TGTGCCAGCAGCGTTTTCGGAGGCGCCACCTATGGCTACACCTTC

D gene: TRBD1
V gene: TRBV18
J gene: TRBJ1-2
clone size: -
CDR3 protein: CASSPTQGEGYTF
CDR3 DNA: TGTGCCAGCTCACCAACCCAGGGGGAAGGCTACACCTTC

D gene: TRBD2
V gene: TRBV5-4
J gene: TRBJ2-5
clone size: -
CDR3 protein: CASSLARGGRQETQYF
CDR3 DNA: TGTGCCAGCAGCTTGGCTCGGGGGGGCCGCCAAGAGACCCAGTACTTC

D gene: TRBD1
V gene: TRBV7-9
J gene: TRBJ1-2
clone size: -
CDR3 protein: CASSLPDRGSNYGYTF
CDR3 DNA: TGTGCCAGCAGCTTACCGGACAGGGGTTCTAACTATGGCTACACCTTC

D gene: TRBD1
V gene: TRBV9
J gene: TRBJ1-5
clone size: -
CDR3 protein: CASSTGTGHQPQHF
CDR3 DNA: TGTGCCAGCAGCACAGGGACAGGGCATCAGCCCCAGCATTTT

D gene: TRBD2
V gene: TRBV6-5
J gene: TRBJ2-3
clone size: -
CDR3 protein: CASSVGTISTDTQYF
CDR3 DNA: TGTGCCAGCAGTGTAGGGACTATTAGCACAGATACGCAGTATTTT

D gene: TRBD1
V gene: TRBV9
J gene: TRBJ1-3
clone size: -
CDR3 protein: CASSVGQGYSGNTIYF
CDR3 DNA: TGTGCCAGCAGCGTAGGACAGGGGTACTCTGGAAACACCATATATTTT

D gene: -
V gene: TRBV5-1
J gene: TRBJ2-2
clone size: -
CDR3 protein: CASSLDTNTGELFF
CDR3 DNA: TGCGCCAGCAGCTTGGACACAAACACCGGGGAGCTGTTTTTT

D gene: -
V gene: TRBV5-1
J gene: TRBJ2-3
clone size: -
CDR3 protein: CASSKGGTSTDTQYF
CDR3 DNA: TGCGCCAGCAGCAAGGGAGGGACAAGCACAGATACGCAGTATTTT

D gene: TRBD2
V gene: TRBV18
J gene: TRBJ2-5
clone size: -
CDR3 protein: CASSPTASGTYQETQYF
CDR3 DNA: TGTGCCAGCTCACCAACCGCTAGCGGGACGTACCAAGAGACCCAGTACTTC

D gene: -
V gene: TRBV11-2
J gene: TRBJ1-3
clone size: -
CDR3 protein: CASSLDRVRLGGNTIYF
CDR3 DNA: TGTGCCAGCAGCTTAGATCGAGTCAGGCTTGGTGGAAACACCATATATTTT

D gene: -
V gene: TRBV2
J gene: TRBJ2-1
clone size: -
CDR3 protein: CASRGPKQFF
CDR3 DNA: TGTGCCAGCCGGGGTCCGAAGCAGTTCTTC

D gene: TRBD2
V gene: TRBV4-1
J gene: TRBJ2-1
clone size: -
CDR3 protein: CASSRVRREMGEQFF
CDR3 DNA: TGCGCCAGCAGCCGGGTAAGGCGGGAGATGGGTGAGCAGTTCTTC

D gene: -
V gene: TRBV29-1
J gene: TRBJ2-1
clone size: -
CDR3 protein: CSVEDYGTGLDNEQFF
CDR3 DNA: TGCAGCGTTGAAGATTACGGAACAGGGCTAGACAATGAGCAGTTCTTC

D gene: -
V gene: TRBV19
J gene: TRBJ1-1
clone size: -
CDR3 protein: CASSQVWEVEAFF
CDR3 DNA: TGTGCCAGTAGCCAGGTATGGGAGGTTGAAGCTTTCTTT

D gene: -
V gene: TRBV7-2
J gene: TRBJ2-7
clone size: -
CDR3 protein: CASSTGTRSYEQYF
CDR3 DNA: TGTGCCAGCAGCACCGGGACTCGGAGCTACGAGCAGTACTTC

D gene: TRBD2
V gene: TRBV6-4
J gene: TRBJ2-3
clone size: many
CDR3 protein: CASSDSSGGGADTQYF
CDR3 DNA: TGTGCCAGCAGTGACTCGTCCGGGGGAGGGGCAGATACGCAGTATTTT

D gene: TRBD1
V gene: TRBV6-6
J gene: TRBJ1-3
clone size: -
CDR3 protein: CAAGTGSGNTIYF
CDR3 DNA: TGTGCGGCCGGGACAGGCTCTGGAAACACCATATATTTT

D gene: -
V gene: TRBV11-2
J gene: TRBJ2-7
clone size: -
CDR3 protein: CASSHRQSLGYEQYF
CDR3 DNA: TGTGCCAGCAGCCACCGACAGTCCTTAGGCTACGAGCAGTACTTC

D gene: -
V gene: TRBV2
J gene: TRBJ2-1
clone size: -
CDR3 protein: CASSATGNNEQFF
CDR3 DNA: TGTGCCAGCAGCGCCACCGGGAACAATGAGCAGTTCTTC

D gene: -
V gene: TRBV7-9
J gene: TRBJ1-2
clone size: -
CDR3 protein: CASSLDSGSEGYTF
CDR3 DNA: TGTGCCAGCAGCTTAGATTCAGGGTCGGAAGGCTACACCTTC

D gene: TRBD1
V gene: TRBV10-2
J gene: TRBJ2-3
clone size: -
CDR3 protein: CASSTLGQGTQYF
CDR3 DNA: TGCGCCAGCAGCACACTTGGACAGGGGACGCAGTATTTT

D gene: -
V gene: TRBV6-1
J gene: TRBJ1-3
clone size: once
CDR3 protein: CASTTPWSSGNTIYF
CDR3 DNA: TGTGCCAGCACTACCCCCTGGAGCTCTGGAAACACCATATATTTT